Listed below are T cell receptor beta chains from one sample, sequenced in a study of sequential checkpoint blockade in melanoma. The repertoire was sequenced with immunoSEQ multiplex PCR; TCRdb's copy has only in-frame clones and lacks some. The sample lists 13,000 or so clones, approximately 22% occurring once. The sample consisted of tumor tissue (inferred from file names), taken from a patient given nivolumab and ipilimumab in sequence. The receptors derive from a human donor with melanoma. The CDR3 runs from the conserved cysteine through the conserved F or W.

v_gene	CDR3aa
TRBV18	CASSPPASGTYEQYF
TRBV25-1	CASSDPGDSFYGYTF
TRBV19	CASGLGGSNYGYTF
TRBV6-8	CASSAQGEVNTEAFF
TRBV19	CASILQGAGTEAFF
TRBV6-8	CASSRGGNQPQHF
TRBV7-8	CASSPGPNYEQYF
TRBV19	CASSNPRGGGPYNEQFF
TRBV28	CASSFEGFPRGYTF
TRBV30	CAWSAQGNEKLFF
TRBV6-8	CASSYRPGTGGSGELFF
TRBV11-3	CASSSPRGGRGRAEQYF
TRBV11-3	CASSLSGGEYEQYF
TRBV28	CASSLTWTSGGKATGELFF
TRBV11-3	CASSSHGGLAGGRGTDTQYF
TRBV11-3	CASSFGQGGDQPQHF
TRBV29-1	CSVSIDRGYGYTF
TRBV11-3	CASSLIGTGDTGELFF
TRBV11-3	CASSPQAGGNQETQYF
TRBV7-5	CASSHPARQAFVGYTF
TRBV1	CASSQVGGGRKPEAFF
TRBV11-3	CASSLYGRNTGELFF
TRBV29-1	CSVALGGQTDTQYF
TRBV18	CASSPSGTGTSPLHF
TRBV6-8	CASSVGGREQYF
TRBV6-8	CASRPGTSGQYNEQFF
TRBV9	CASSVSGSGEQYF
TRBV11-3	CASSSGQVYYGYTF
TRBV6-8	CASSYGVLAGDPRNEQFF
TRBV19	CASRLQGVRNTIYF
TRBV5-1	CASSSLPGGGLADTQYF
TRBV5-1	CASSKGQGGDTQYF
TRBV28	CASSETGTGPSPLHF
TRBV4-1	CASSQAVLAGEPLETQYF
TRBV11-3	CASSQRGGGRLPSTDTQYF
TRBV11-3	CASSQGGALSSYEQYF
TRBV12-2	CASNGGVEGEKLFF